These T cell receptor beta chains were read from a single sample in a study of T cell changes during pregnancy in multiple sclerosis. The data were produced by immunoSEQ multiplex PCR, yet TCRdb's version contains in-frame clones alone and is incomplete. The table has more than 65,000 clones, 90% to 95% seen once. The source was peripheral blood, collected in the first trimester of pregnancy. The receptors come from a female donor with multiple sclerosis, enrolled in a pregnancy study. CDR3s include the opening cysteine and the closing phenylalanine or tryptophan. A D gene is named only where the DNA matches it firmly. Clone size is stated in some rows and not others, as once, few, many or a class when expanded.

clone size: .; V gene: TRBV7-8; J gene: TRBJ2-2; D gene: .; CDR3 protein: CASSLIRFNTGELFF
clone size: once; V gene: TRBV6-5; J gene: TRBJ2-2; D gene: TRBD1; CDR3 protein: CASGRGQDTGELFF
clone size: .; V gene: TRBV7-6; J gene: TRBJ2-1; D gene: TRBD2; CDR3 protein: CASSLWGEGSSYNEQFF
clone size: .; V gene: TRBV7-9; J gene: TRBJ2-5; D gene: .; CDR3 protein: CASSLGGWPTLPAQETQYF
clone size: .; V gene: TRBV28; J gene: TRBJ2-3; D gene: .; CDR3 protein: CASSHRGTTQYF
clone size: .; V gene: TRBV6-5; J gene: TRBJ1-5; D gene: TRBD1; CDR3 protein: CASSDRGPNQPQHF
clone size: .; V gene: TRBV7-2; J gene: TRBJ2-1; D gene: TRBD2; CDR3 protein: CASSLVVAGGRYNEQFF
clone size: .; V gene: TRBV7-2; J gene: TRBJ2-7; D gene: TRBD2; CDR3 protein: CASSTTSGSPSYEQYF
clone size: .; V gene: TRBV4-3; J gene: TRBJ1-1; D gene: .; CDR3 protein: CASSQAGTLNTEAFF
clone size: .; V gene: TRBV2; J gene: TRBJ2-7; D gene: TRBD1; CDR3 protein: CASSVRTGQYF
clone size: .; V gene: TRBV7-8; J gene: TRBJ2-3; D gene: TRBD1; CDR3 protein: CASSPRDREDTQYF
clone size: .; V gene: TRBV7-2; J gene: TRBJ2-1; D gene: .; CDR3 protein: CASSQNGGQRFYNEQFF
clone size: .; V gene: TRBV18; J gene: TRBJ2-6; D gene: .; CDR3 protein: CASSPGQISGANVLTF
clone size: .; V gene: TRBV7-9; J gene: TRBJ2-1; D gene: TRBD1; CDR3 protein: CASSRTGSGEQFF
clone size: .; V gene: TRBV14; J gene: TRBJ2-5; D gene: .; CDR3 protein: CASSQDRGGMFQETQYF
clone size: .; V gene: TRBV9; J gene: TRBJ2-2; D gene: TRBD1; CDR3 protein: CASSVGDRDFGELFF
clone size: .; V gene: TRBV4-2; J gene: TRBJ2-2; D gene: .; CDR3 protein: CASSQDPAAGTGELFF
clone size: .; V gene: TRBV28; J gene: TRBJ1-4; D gene: .; CDR3 protein: CASSSRGSEGEKLFF
clone size: once; V gene: TRBV28; J gene: TRBJ2-3; D gene: .; CDR3 protein: CASSPRRGTDTDTQYF
clone size: .; V gene: TRBV6-6; J gene: TRBJ2-2; D gene: TRBD2; CDR3 protein: CASRGTRSSGELFF
clone size: .; V gene: TRBV6-1; J gene: TRBJ1-5; D gene: TRBD1; CDR3 protein: CASTERGQSNQPQHF
clone size: .; V gene: TRBV5-4; J gene: TRBJ2-2; D gene: TRBD1; CDR3 protein: CASSDRGSTYTGELFF
clone size: .; V gene: TRBV7-6; J gene: TRBJ1-5; D gene: TRBD1; CDR3 protein: CASSIDRAGQPQHF
clone size: once; V gene: TRBV2; J gene: TRBJ2-7; D gene: .; CDR3 protein: CASTGTYEQYF
clone size: .; V gene: TRBV29-1; J gene: TRBJ2-1; D gene: .; CDR3 protein: CSVYYWDNEQFF
clone size: .; V gene: TRBV5-8; J gene: TRBJ1-2; D gene: TRBD1; CDR3 protein: CASSSGQGRGYTF
clone size: .; V gene: TRBV2; J gene: TRBJ1-2; D gene: .; CDR3 protein: CASRGVPSYGYTF
clone size: .; V gene: TRBV27; J gene: TRBJ1-2; D gene: TRBD1; CDR3 protein: CASRSTGGRYGYTF
clone size: .; V gene: TRBV28; J gene: TRBJ1-5; D gene: TRBD1; CDR3 protein: CASSQTGTDQPQHF
clone size: .; V gene: TRBV11-2; J gene: TRBJ1-2; D gene: .; CDR3 protein: CASSHGQSLYGYTF
clone size: .; V gene: TRBV27; J gene: TRBJ2-2; D gene: TRBD2; CDR3 protein: CASSRTSGPTGELFF
clone size: .; V gene: TRBV11-2; J gene: TRBJ2-7; D gene: TRBD2; CDR3 protein: CASSLVRGSSYEQYF
clone size: once; V gene: TRBV9; J gene: TRBJ2-1; D gene: .; CDR3 protein: CASSAVGMAGNEQFF
clone size: .; V gene: TRBV7-3; J gene: TRBJ2-7; D gene: TRBD2; CDR3 protein: CASSLGSGGTYEQYF
clone size: .; V gene: TRBV7-2; J gene: TRBJ2-1; D gene: TRBD1; CDR3 protein: CASSYDRDNEQFF
clone size: once; V gene: TRBV13; J gene: TRBJ2-2; D gene: TRBD1; CDR3 protein: CASSQRGLYTGELFF
clone size: .; V gene: TRBV5-5; J gene: TRBJ2-3; D gene: .; CDR3 protein: CASSFFERADTQYF
clone size: .; V gene: TRBV10-3; J gene: TRBJ2-1; D gene: .; CDR3 protein: CAISEDSYEQFF
clone size: .; V gene: TRBV7-2; J gene: TRBJ1-2; D gene: .; CDR3 protein: CASSPETVPSGRYTF
clone size: .; V gene: TRBV15; J gene: TRBJ2-1; D gene: TRBD1; CDR3 protein: CATSSDGQGYDEQFF
clone size: once; V gene: TRBV30; J gene: TRBJ2-1; D gene: TRBD2; CDR3 protein: CAWTAGLAVNEQFF
clone size: .; V gene: TRBV11-2; J gene: TRBJ1-2; D gene: .; CDR3 protein: CASSLDSYGYTF
clone size: .; V gene: TRBV19; J gene: TRBJ2-1; D gene: TRBD1; CDR3 protein: CASSIRQGTHNEQFF
clone size: .; V gene: TRBV5-1; J gene: TRBJ1-5; D gene: .; CDR3 protein: CASSLRGEQPQHF
clone size: .; V gene: TRBV11-3; J gene: TRBJ2-7; D gene: TRBD1; CDR3 protein: CASSLGQGVEQYF
clone size: .; V gene: TRBV5-1; J gene: TRBJ2-1; D gene: TRBD2; CDR3 protein: CASSLIGGGANEQFF
clone size: .; V gene: TRBV5-1; J gene: TRBJ2-5; D gene: TRBD2; CDR3 protein: CASSPRGVQETQYF
clone size: .; V gene: TRBV2; J gene: TRBJ2-1; D gene: .; CDR3 protein: CASSYRVNEQFF
clone size: .; V gene: TRBV5-4; J gene: TRBJ1-2; D gene: TRBD1; CDR3 protein: CASRRTGRSHGYTF
clone size: once; V gene: TRBV7-2; J gene: TRBJ2-2; D gene: TRBD1; CDR3 protein: CASSLVTGGGTGELFF
clone size: .; V gene: TRBV4-2; J gene: TRBJ2-1; D gene: TRBD2; CDR3 protein: CASSQGLAGLNEQFF
clone size: .; V gene: TRBV28; J gene: TRBJ1-1; D gene: .; CDR3 protein: CASSLVGTGLNTEAFF